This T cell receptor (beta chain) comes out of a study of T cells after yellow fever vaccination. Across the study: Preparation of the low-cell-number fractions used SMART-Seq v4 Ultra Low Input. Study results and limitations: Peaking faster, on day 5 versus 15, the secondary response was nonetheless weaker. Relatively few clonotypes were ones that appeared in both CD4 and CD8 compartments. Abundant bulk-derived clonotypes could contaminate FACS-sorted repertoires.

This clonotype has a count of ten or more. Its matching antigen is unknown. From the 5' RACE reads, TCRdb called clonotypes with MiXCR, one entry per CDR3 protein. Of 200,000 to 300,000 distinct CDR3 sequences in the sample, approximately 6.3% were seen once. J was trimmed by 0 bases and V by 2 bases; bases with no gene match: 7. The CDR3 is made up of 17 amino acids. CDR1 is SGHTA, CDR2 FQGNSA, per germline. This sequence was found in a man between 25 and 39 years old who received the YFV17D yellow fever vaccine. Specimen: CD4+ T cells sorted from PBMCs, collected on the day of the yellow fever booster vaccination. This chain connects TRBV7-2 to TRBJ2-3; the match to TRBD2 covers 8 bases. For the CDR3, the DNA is TGTGCCAGCAGCTTATTCCCGGGAGGGCTTAGCACAGATACGCAGTATTTT. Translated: CASSLFPGGLSTDTQYF.